These 19 T cell receptor beta chains share one sample of origin, sequenced in a study of cytomegalovirus exposure and HLA in healthy donors. This PCR relied on a set of 60 Vbeta primers and 13 Jbeta primers. Generated by immunoSEQ multiplex PCR, the TCRdb table keeps only in-frame clones and is missing some. In the table there are approximately 120,000 clones, around four fifths of which are singletons. The material sequenced was PBMCs. The receptors derive from a man aged 25-45 years in good health and CMV-seropositive.

The rearrangement uses TRBV5-6 and TRBJ1-4; D not resolved. Trimming took 4 bases from V and 6 from J, leaving 16 bases between them. Germline V CDR1 and CDR2: SGHDT, YYEEEE. The CDR3 spans 15 residues. Written as DNA, the CDR3 is TGTGCCAGCAGCACCATGACACGGCTGTATGAAAAACTGTTTTTT. This gives the protein CASSTMTRLYEKLFF.

The table lists this clone with a few counts. J is TRBJ1-2 and V is TRBV5-5, with D perhaps matching TRBD1 (5 bases). The germline V and J ends were trimmed by 8 bases and 8 bases, with 22 bases remaining between them. Germline values: CDR1 SGHKS, CDR2 YYEKEE (reference sequence). The CDR3 loop spans 14 amino acids. The CDR3 sequence: CASTAGGVLGGYTF. The DNA for the CDR3 is TGTGCCAGTACCGCCGGGGGGGTCCTGGGAGGCTACACCTTC.

The chain uses TRBV7-6 and TRBJ2-1; TRBD2 is a possible D gene (5 bases). The V end lost 1 base, the J end lost 3 bases, and 7 bases lay between the germline ends. The CDR3 spans 14 residues. Germline V gene data show CDR1 as SGHVS and CDR2 as FNYEAQ. CDR3 sequence: CASSLVGSYNEQFF. The CDR3 DNA reads as TGTGCCAGCAGCTTAGTGGGGAGCTACAATGAGCAGTTCTTC.

This clone was observed a handful of times. This chain links TRBV27 with TRBJ1-2, with a possible D match to TRBD1 (6 bases). V was trimmed by 5 bases and J by 6 bases, leaving 7 bases between them. The CDR3 sequence is 11 residues long. Germline values: CDR1 MNHEY, CDR2 SMNVEV (reference sequence). The CDR3 nucleotides read TGTGCCAGCAGTGGGGGCAATGGCTACACCTTC. This gives the protein CASSGGNGYTF.

The genes are TRBV28 and TRBJ2-2; the D gene is possibly TRBD2 (5 bases). This CDR3 region has 15 residues. Germline CDR1 MDHEN, CDR2 SYDVKM. Trimming cost V 5 bases and J 6 bases, with 16 bases left between them. The CDR3 DNA sequence: TGTGCCAGCAGTAGTTTAACCGGGAAAGCCGGGGAGCTGTTTTTT. It encodes CASSSLTGKAGELFF. Using reference TRBV28 and TRBJ2-2 for the parts outside the CDR3, the full variable domain is DVKVTQSSRYLVKRTGEKVFLECVQDMDHENMFWYRQDPGLGLRLIYFSYDVKMKEKGDIPEGYSVSREKKERFSLILESASTNQTSMYLCASSSLTGKAGELFFGEGSRLTVL.

This chain connects TRBV5-4 to TRBJ2-4; 10 nucleotides match TRBD2. J lost 8 bases, V lost 4 bases, and 6 bases had no gene match. This CDR3 region has 14 residues. Germline V gene data show CDR1 as SGHNT and CDR2 as YYREEE (reference sequence). CDR3 bases: TGTGCCAGCAGCATTAGCGGGAGGAGGGACATTCAGTACTTC. Protein sequence: CASSISGRRDIQYF.

This chain uses TRBV27 with TRBJ2-3, with TRBD2 matching over 15 bases. V dropped 0 bases and J dropped 5; count of bases not matched to a gene: 6. CDR3 size: 18 residues. Germline CDR1 is MNHEY and CDR2 is SMNVEV (reference sequence). For the CDR3, the DNA is TGTGCCAGCAGTTTATCGTGGACTAGCGGGAGGGCTGGAGATACGCAGTATTTT. Amino acids: CASSLSWTSGRAGDTQYF.

This clone has just a few counts. The genes are TRBV7-2 and TRBJ2-1, with D possibly TRBD2 on 6 matching bases. Germline V gives CDR1 SGHTA, CDR2 FQGNSA. The V end was cut by 1 base, the J end by 5 bases, with 12 bases between. The CDR3 loop spans 15 amino acids. The CDR3 is CASSLGGAPNNEQFF. The CDR3 DNA sequence: TGTGCCAGCAGCTTAGGCGGGGCCCCCAACAATGAGCAGTTCTTC.

The rearrangement joins TRBV10-3 to TRBJ2-1, with 12 bases fitting TRBD2. Germline V CDR1 and CDR2: ENHRY, SYGVKD. The CDR3 consists of 17 residues. Trimming cost V 5 bases and J 6 bases; bases outside gene matches: 11. CDR3 residues: CAISTTSGRGLSNEQFF. The CDR3 DNA reads TGTGCCATCAGTACGACTAGCGGGAGAGGTCTTAGCAATGAGCAGTTCTTC.

The V call is TRBV5-5, the J call TRBJ2-7, with 9 bases that match TRBD2. Germline values: CDR1 SGHKS, CDR2 YYEKEE (reference sequence). With V trimmed by 7 bases and J by 2 bases, 10 bases remained unmatched. The CDR3 extends over 15 amino acids. The CDR3 region has the DNA TGTGCCAGCCACGGCGGGGGGGGCCGAGCCTACGAGCAGTACTTC. This sequence encodes CASHGGGGRAYEQYF.

The chain links TRBV7-9 to TRBJ2-7; 11 bases are a match to TRBD1. The J segment lost 2 bases and the V segment lost 5 bases, leaving 8 bases of the junction unmatched. Germline CDR1 reads SEHNR; CDR2 reads FQNEAQ (reference sequence). This CDR3 region has 16 residues. CDR3 region: CASSGRGQGGTYEQYF. Here the CDR3 DNA reads TGTGCCAGCAGCGGGCGGGGACAGGGGGGCACCTACGAGCAGTACTTC. Combining the CDR3 with reference TRBV7-9 and TRBJ2-7 gives the whole variable domain DTGVSQNPRHKITKRGQNVTFRCDPISEHNRLYWYRQTLGQGPEFLTYFQNEAQLEKSRLLSDRFSAERPKGSFSTLEIQRTEQGDSAMYLCASSGRGQGGTYEQYFGPGTRLTVT.

This clone appeared a single time. This chain uses TRBV5-1 with TRBJ2-5, with 11 bases that match TRBD2. Near its end, the DNA agrees better with TRBJ2-7, so the J call may be wrong. The V gene's germline CDR1 is SGHRS and CDR2 YFSETQ. This CDR3 is 17 amino acids long. The CDR3 spells CASSLNIGTSGSYEQYF. CDR3 bases: TGCGCCAGCAGCCTAAACATTGGGACTAGCGGTTCCTACGAGCAGTACTTC.

The V gene is TRBV5-4, the J gene TRBJ2-6, with 7 bases matching TRBD1. Germline CDR1 reads SGHNT; CDR2 reads YYREEE (reference sequence). The CDR3 is 15 amino acids. Trimming removed 3 bases from V and 6 bases from J; junction bases left unmatched: 6. In nucleotides, the CDR3 is TGTGCCAGCAGCTCCGGCGACAGGGTGGCCAACGTCCTGACTTTC. This gives the protein CASSSGDRVANVLTF.

The chain carries TRBV18 and TRBJ2-1; TRBD2 might be the D (5 bases). V shed 3 bases and J shed 0 bases, with 21 bases lying between them. CDR1 and CDR2 (germline): KGHSH, LQKENI. There are 19 residues in the CDR3. CDR3 region: CASSPPTLEMGSSYNEQFF. In DNA form, the CDR3 reads TGTGCCAGCTCACCCCCCACTTTGGAGATGGGGAGCTCCTACAATGAGCAGTTCTTC.

This chain links TRBV7-9 with TRBJ2-7; TRBD2 matches at 10 bases. The CDR3 extends over 15 amino acids. From germline, CDR1 is SEHNR and CDR2 FQNEAQ (reference sequence). Trimming cost V 3 bases and J 4 bases; bases outside gene matches: 6. The CDR3 sequence: CASSFEAGGMYEQYF. In nucleotides, the CDR3 is TGTGCCAGCAGCTTTGAAGCGGGGGGGATGTACGAGCAGTACTTC.

The rearrangement joins TRBV11-2 to TRBJ2-7; tentative D call: TRBD2 (6 bases). The CDR3 totals 17 residues. Deletions cut 5 bases from V and 2 bases from J, with 22 bases between. Per the germline V gene, CDR1 is SGHAT and CDR2 is FQNNGV. In DNA, the CDR3 is TGTGCCAGCAGCCCCCAGCCGCGGGGAGCCCGCCCCTACGAGCAGTACTTC. Its protein product is CASSPQPRGARPYEQYF.

This chain connects TRBV10-3 to TRBJ1-1, with D perhaps matching TRBD1 (6 bases). Trimming took off 7 bases at V and 7 bases at J, with 16 bases between the two ends. The V gene's germline CDR1 is ENHRY and CDR2 SYGVKD. This CDR3 is 13 amino acids long. For the CDR3, the DNA is TGTGCCATCACTTCCGGGACACTGAATGAAGCTTTCTTT. Translating gives CAITSGTLNEAFF.

The chain uses TRBV10-3 and TRBJ1-5; no clear D. The V gene's germline CDR1 is ENHRY and CDR2 SYGVKD. V was trimmed by 0 bases and J by 1 base, leaving 13 bases between them. This CDR3 comprises 17 residues. CDR3 sequence reads: CAISESRGLGSNQPQHF. In nucleotides, the CDR3 is TGTGCCATCAGTGAGTCGAGAGGTCTTGGGAGCAATCAGCCCCAGCATTTT.

The V and J genes are TRBV2 and TRBJ1-5; D gene uncertain. Between the trimmed V and J ends, which lost 6 bases and 2 bases, there was a span of 11 bases. The CDR3 length is 14 residues. CDR1 SNHLY and CDR2 FYNNEI come from the germline V gene. CDR3 residues: CASRADGGNQPQHF. CDR3 nucleotides: TGTGCCAGCAGAGCGGACGGTGGCAATCAGCCCCAGCATTTT.